The rows below give T cell receptor beta chains drawn from one sample of a study of shared clonotypes between healthy human individuals. Sequencing used immunoSEQ multiplex PCR; TCRdb keeps in-frame clones, though not all of them. Of 2.5 million or so clones in the sample, approximately 94% were seen once. The source material was naive CD4+ T cells sorted from blood. All receptors derive from a man aged 18 to 29 in good health. Both conserved end residues are trimmed from each CDR3.

TRBV25-1	TRBJ1-1	12	ASRQREVQAEAF
TRBV7-9	TRBJ1-3	13	ASSFGGGSGNTIY
TRBV5-4	TRBJ1-6	11	ASSSLEGRTLH
TRBV5-1	TRBJ2-5	12	ASSRQADQETQY
TRBV9	TRBJ2-2	12	ASSVGHGTGELF
TRBV5-3	TRBJ2-6	18	ARSLNRPDRVLAGANVLT
TRBV6-1	TRBJ2-3	13	ASSEPGGSTDTQY
TRBV7-8	TRBJ2-6	13	ASSLEGSGANVLT
TRBV5-6	TRBJ2-5	13	ASSWGQGAQETQY
TRBV27	TRBJ1-2	10	ASSPTNYGYT
TRBV7-3	TRBJ2-4	11	ASSSGQGDIQY
TRBV18	TRBJ1-6	13	ASSQRPADNSPLH
TRBV6-5	TRBJ2-7	12	AIQPGLNLYEQY
TRBV6-1	TRBJ2-1	12	ASSPTVSYNEQF
TRBV11-2	TRBJ1-1	11	ASSPQGNTEAF
TRBV19	TRBJ2-2	13	ASSIDMRGTGELF
TRBV28	TRBJ1-4	16	ASSFQGQAIATNEKLF
TRBV2	TRBJ2-2	12	ASSRQANTGELF
TRBV6-5	TRBJ1-2	14	ASSSVPGQGNGGYT
TRBV9	TRBJ1-2	12	ASSVLAGPDGYT
TRBV7-3	TRBJ2-1	10	ASSLTGGLQF
TRBV5-1	TRBJ2-2	11	ASSFWGSGELF
TRBV29-1	TRBJ2-2	11	SAQGTYTGELF
TRBV6-1	TRBJ1-6	11	ASSEQYNSPLH
TRBV18	TRBJ2-7	10	ASSQEAYEQY
TRBV6-5	TRBJ2-7	13	ASSPGLAASYEQY
TRBV5-4	TRBJ2-7	16	ASSLAVTSEKISYEQY
TRBV10-3	TRBJ2-2	13	AISPGTGNTGELF
TRBV1	TRBJ2-2	13	TSSRAGSNTGELF
TRBV27	TRBJ1-2	14	ASSFQGGPDVYGYT
TRBV28	TRBJ2-1	14	ASSPPLGLTGNEQF
TRBV2	TRBJ1-6	12	ASSVGGQGSPLH
TRBV6-1	TRBJ2-1	14	ASSEGGADSYNEQF